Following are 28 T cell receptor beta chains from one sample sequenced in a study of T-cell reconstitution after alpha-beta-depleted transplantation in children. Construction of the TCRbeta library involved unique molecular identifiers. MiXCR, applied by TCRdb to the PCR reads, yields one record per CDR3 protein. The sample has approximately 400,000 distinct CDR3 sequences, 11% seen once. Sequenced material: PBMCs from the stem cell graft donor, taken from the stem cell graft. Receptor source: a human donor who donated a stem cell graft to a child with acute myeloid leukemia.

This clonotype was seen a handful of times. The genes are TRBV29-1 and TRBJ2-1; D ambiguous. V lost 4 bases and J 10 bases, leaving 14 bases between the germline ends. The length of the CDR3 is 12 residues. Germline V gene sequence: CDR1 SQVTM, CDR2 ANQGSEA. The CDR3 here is CSVGLGPREQFF. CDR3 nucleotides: TGCAGCGTTGGGTTGGGCCCCCGCGAGCAGTTCTTC.

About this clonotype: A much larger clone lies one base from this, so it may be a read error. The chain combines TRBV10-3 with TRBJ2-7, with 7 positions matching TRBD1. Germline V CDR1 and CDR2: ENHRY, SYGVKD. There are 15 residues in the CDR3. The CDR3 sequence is CAVSEGRGRGYEQYF. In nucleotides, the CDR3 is TGTGCCGTCAGTGAAGGAAGGGGGCGAGGCTACGAGCAGTACTTC.

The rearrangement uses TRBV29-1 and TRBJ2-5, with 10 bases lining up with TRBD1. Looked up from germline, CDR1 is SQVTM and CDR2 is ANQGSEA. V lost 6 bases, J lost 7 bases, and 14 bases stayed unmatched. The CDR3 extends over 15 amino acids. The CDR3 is CSVAPDRGGGVTQYF. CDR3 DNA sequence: TGCAGCGTGGCCCCGGACAGGGGGGGTGGGGTGACCCAGTACTTC.

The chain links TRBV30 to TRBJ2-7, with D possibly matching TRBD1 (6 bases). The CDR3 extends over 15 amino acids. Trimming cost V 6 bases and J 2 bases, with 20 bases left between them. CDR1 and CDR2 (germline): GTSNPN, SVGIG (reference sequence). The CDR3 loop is CACPGIGTTTYEQYV. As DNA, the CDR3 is TGTGCCTGTCCAGGTATTGGGACAACCACCTACGAGCAGTACGTC.

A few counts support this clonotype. CDR3 DNA sequence: TGCGCCAGCAGCCAAGAACGGCCCCGTGAGCAGTTCTTC. Translating gives CASSQERPREQFF. The genes are TRBV4-1 and TRBJ2-1; no clear D gene. The germline V gene has CDR1 MGHRA and CDR2 YSYEKL. The CDR3 has 13 amino acids. Trimming took off 0 bases at V and 9 bases at J, with 9 bases between the two ends.

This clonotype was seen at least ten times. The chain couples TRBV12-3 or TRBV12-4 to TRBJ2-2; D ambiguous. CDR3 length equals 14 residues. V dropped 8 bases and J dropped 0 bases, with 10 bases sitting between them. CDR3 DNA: TGTGCCAGCGGCCTCAGAACGAACACCGGGGAGCTGTTTTTT. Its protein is CASGLRTNTGELFF.

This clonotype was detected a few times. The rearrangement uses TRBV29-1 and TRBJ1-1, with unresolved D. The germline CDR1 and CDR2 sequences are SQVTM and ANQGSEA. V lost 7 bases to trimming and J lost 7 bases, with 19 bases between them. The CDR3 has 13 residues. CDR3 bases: TGCAGCGCATGGGAAATGGGTGGTAGTGAAGCTTTCTTT. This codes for CSAWEMGGSEAFF. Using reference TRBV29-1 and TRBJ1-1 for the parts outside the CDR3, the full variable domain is SAVISQKPSRDICQRGTSLTIQCQVDSQVTMMFWYRQQPGQSLTLIATANQGSEATYESGFVIDKFPISRPNLTFSTLTVSNMSPEDSSIYLCSAWEMGGSEAFFGQGTRLTVV.

CDR3 protein: CATSRAAGTSFEQYV. DNA for the CDR3: TGTGCCACCAGCAGAGCAGCCGGGACATCCTTCGAGCAGTACGTC. This chain joins TRBV15 and TRBJ2-7, with D possibly matching TRBD1 (6 bases). The CDR3 is 15 amino acids. Per the germline V gene, CDR1 is LNHNV and CDR2 is YYDKDF (reference sequence).

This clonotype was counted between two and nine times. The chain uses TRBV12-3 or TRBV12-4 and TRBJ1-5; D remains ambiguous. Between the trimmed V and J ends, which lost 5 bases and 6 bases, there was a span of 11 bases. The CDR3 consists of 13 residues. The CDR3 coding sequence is TGTGCCAGCAGTCGTGGTGGGGTTCAGCCCCAGCATTTT. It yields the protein CASSRGGVQPQHF.

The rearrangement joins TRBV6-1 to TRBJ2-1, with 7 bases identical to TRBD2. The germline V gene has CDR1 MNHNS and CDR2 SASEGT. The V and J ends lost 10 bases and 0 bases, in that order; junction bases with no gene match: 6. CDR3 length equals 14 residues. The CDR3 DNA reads TGTGCCACAATGGGCGGGGGCTCCTACAATGAGCAGTTCTTC. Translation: CATMGGGSYNEQFF.

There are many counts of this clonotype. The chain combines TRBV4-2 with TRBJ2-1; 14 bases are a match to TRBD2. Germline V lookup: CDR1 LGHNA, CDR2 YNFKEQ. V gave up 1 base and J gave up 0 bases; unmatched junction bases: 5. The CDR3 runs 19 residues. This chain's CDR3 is CASSQVYGTSGSSYNEQFF. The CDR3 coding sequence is TGTGCCAGCAGCCAAGTCTACGGGACTAGCGGGAGCTCCTACAATGAGCAGTTCTTC.

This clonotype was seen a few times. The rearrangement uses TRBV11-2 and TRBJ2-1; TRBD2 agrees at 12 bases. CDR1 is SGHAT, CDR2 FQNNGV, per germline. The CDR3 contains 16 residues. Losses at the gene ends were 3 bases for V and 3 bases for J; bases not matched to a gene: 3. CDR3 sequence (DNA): TGTGCCAGCAGCTTTTCGACTAGCGGGGGCTACAATGAGCAGTTCTTC. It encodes CASSFSTSGGYNEQFF.

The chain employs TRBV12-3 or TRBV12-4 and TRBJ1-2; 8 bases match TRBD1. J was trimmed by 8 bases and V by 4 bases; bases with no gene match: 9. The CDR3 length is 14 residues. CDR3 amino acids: CASSSTGQGGGYTF. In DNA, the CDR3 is TGTGCCAGCAGTTCCACAGGACAGGGAGGCGGCTACACCTTC.

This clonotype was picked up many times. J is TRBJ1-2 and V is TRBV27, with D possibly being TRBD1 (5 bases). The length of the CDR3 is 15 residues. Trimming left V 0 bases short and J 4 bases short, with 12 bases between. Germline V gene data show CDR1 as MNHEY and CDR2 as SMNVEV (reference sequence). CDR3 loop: CASSLSPGFSYGYTF. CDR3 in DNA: TGTGCCAGCAGTTTATCGCCAGGGTTCAGCTATGGCTACACCTTC.

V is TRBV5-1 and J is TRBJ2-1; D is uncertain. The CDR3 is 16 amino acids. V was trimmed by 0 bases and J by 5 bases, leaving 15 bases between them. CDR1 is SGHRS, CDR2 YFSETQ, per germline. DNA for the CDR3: TGCGCCAGCAGCTTGGCCGGACGGAATACCAACAATGAGCAGTTCTTC. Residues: CASSLAGRNTNNEQFF. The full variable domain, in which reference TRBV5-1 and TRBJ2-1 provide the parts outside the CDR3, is KAGVTQTPRYLIKTRGQQVTLSCSPISGHRSVSWYQQTPGQGLQFLFEYFSETQRNKGNFPGRFSGRQFSNSRSEMNVSTLELGDSALYLCASSLAGRNTNNEQFFGPGTRLTVL.

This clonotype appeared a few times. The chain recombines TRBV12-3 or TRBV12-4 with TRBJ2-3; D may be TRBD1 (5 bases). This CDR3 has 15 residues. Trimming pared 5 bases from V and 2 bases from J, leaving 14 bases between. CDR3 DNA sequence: TGTGCCAGCAGTCCAGGGATGCCTGTCACAGATACGCAGTATTTT. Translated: CASSPGMPVTDTQYF.

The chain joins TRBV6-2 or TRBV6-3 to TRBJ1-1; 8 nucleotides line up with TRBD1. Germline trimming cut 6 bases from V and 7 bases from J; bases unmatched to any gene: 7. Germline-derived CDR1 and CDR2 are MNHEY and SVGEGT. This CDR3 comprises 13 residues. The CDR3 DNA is TGTGCCAGCAGGGACAGGGCCTGGGGTGAAGCTTTCTTT. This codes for CASRDRAWGEAFF.

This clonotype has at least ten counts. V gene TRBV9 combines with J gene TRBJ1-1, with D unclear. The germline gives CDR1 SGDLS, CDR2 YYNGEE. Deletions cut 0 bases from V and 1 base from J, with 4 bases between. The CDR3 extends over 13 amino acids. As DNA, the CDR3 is TGTGCCAGCAGCGTAGGAAAGAACACTGAAGCTTTCTTT. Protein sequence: CASSVGKNTEAFF.

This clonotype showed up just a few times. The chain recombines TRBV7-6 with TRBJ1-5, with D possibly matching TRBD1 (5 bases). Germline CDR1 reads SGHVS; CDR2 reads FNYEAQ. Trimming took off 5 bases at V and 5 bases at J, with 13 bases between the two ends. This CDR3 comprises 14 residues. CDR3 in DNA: TGTGCCAGCAGCCACTCAGGGACCGATCAGCCCCAGCATTTT. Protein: CASSHSGTDQPQHF.

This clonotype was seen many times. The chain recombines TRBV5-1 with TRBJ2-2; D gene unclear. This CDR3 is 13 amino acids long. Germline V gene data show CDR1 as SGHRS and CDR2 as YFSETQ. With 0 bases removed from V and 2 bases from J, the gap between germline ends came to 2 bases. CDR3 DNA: TGCGCCAGCAGCTTGGACAACACCGGGGAGCTGTTTTTT. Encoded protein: CASSLDNTGELFF. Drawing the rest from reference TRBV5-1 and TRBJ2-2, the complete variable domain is KAGVTQTPRYLIKTRGQQVTLSCSPISGHRSVSWYQQTPGQGLQFLFEYFSETQRNKGNFPGRFSGRQFSNSRSEMNVSTLELGDSALYLCASSLDNTGELFFGEGSRLTVL.

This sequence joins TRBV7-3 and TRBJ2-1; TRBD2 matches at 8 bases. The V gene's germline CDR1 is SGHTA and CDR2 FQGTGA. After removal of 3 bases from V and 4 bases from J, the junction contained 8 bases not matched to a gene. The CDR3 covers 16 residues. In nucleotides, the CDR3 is TGTGCCAGCAGCTTTAACGGGAGGGCCCCGTACAATGAGCAGTTCTTC. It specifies CASSFNGRAPYNEQFF.

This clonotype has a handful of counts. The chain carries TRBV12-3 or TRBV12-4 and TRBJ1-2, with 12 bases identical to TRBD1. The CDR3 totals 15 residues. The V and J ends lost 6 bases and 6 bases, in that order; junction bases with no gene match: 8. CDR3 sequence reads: CASRDRDRGLDGYTF. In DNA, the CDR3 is TGTGCCAGCAGGGACCGGGACAGGGGGCTGGATGGCTACACCTTC.

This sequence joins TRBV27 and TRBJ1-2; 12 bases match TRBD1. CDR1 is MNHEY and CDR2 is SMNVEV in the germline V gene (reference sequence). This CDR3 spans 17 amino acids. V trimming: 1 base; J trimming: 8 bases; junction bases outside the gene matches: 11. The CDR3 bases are TGTGCCAGCAGTTTATTTGCCTCCGGGACAGGGGGCGTCGGCTACACCTTC. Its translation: CASSLFASGTGGVGYTF.

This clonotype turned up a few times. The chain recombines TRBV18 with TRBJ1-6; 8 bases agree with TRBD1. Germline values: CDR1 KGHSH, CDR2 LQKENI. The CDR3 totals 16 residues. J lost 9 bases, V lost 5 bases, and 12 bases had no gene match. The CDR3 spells CASSSQQGARGSPLHF. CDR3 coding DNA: TGTGCCAGCTCATCTCAGCAGGGGGCGCGAGGTTCACCCCTCCACTTT.

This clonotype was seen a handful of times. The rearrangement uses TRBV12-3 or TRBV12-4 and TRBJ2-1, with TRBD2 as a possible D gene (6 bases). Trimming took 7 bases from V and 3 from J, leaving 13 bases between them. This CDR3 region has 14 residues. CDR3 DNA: TGTGCCAGCAACCTCGGGGGACTCTACAATGAGCAGTTCTTC. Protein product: CASNLGGLYNEQFF.

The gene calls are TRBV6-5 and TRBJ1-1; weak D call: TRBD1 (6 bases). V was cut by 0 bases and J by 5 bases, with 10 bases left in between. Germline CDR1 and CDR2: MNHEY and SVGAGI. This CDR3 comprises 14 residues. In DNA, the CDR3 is TGTGCCAGCAGTTACTCTAACAGGGAGACTGAAGCTTTCTTT. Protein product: CASSYSNRETEAFF.

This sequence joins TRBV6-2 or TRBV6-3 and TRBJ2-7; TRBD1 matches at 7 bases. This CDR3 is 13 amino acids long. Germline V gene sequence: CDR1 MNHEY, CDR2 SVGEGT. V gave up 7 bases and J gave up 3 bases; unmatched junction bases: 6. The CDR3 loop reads CASTRQGGYEQYF. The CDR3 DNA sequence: TGTGCCAGCACAAGACAGGGTGGCTACGAGCAGTACTTC.

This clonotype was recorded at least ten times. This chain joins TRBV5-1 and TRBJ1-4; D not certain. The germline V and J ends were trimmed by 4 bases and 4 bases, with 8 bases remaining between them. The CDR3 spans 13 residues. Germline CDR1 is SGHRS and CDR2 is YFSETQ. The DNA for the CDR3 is TGCGCCAGCAGCCCTACCAGTAATGAAAAACTGTTTTTT. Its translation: CASSPTSNEKLFF.